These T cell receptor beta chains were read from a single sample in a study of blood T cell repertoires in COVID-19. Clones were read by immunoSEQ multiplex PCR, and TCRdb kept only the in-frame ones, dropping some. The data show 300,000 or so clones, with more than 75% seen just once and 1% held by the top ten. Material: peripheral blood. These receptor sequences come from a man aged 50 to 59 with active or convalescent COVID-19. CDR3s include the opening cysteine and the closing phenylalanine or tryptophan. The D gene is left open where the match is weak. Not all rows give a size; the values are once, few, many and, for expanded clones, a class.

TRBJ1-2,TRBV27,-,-,TGTGCCAGCAGTTTCAGGGTAAACTATGGCTACACCTTC,CASSFRVNYGYTF
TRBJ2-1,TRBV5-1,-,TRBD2,TGCGCCAGCAGCTTGGGAGCGGGGTGGTATGAGCAGTTCTTC,CASSLGAGWYEQFF
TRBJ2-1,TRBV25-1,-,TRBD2,TGTGCCAGCAGTGCTATTGGGAGGGGTCCTACGGGGAATGAGCAGTTCTTC,CASSAIGRGPTGNEQFF
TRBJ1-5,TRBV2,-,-,TGTGCCAGCAGTCGTGGGCCGGATCCAAATCAGCCCCAGCATTTT,CASSRGPDPNQPQHF
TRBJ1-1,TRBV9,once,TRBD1,TGTGCCAGCAGCGCAGACAGGGGGACTGAAGCTTTCTTT,CASSADRGTEAFF
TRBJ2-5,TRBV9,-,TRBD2,TGTGCCAGCAGCACTTCGGGGCTAGCGGAAGAGACCCAGTACTTC,CASSTSGLAEETQYF
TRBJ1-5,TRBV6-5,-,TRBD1,TGTGCCAGCGGAGACAGGGTGGGCAATCAGCCCCAGCATTTT,CASGDRVGNQPQHF
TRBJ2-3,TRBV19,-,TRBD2,TGTGCCAGTAGTAGACTAGCGGGGGGGCCTACCACAGATACGCAGTATTTT,CASSRLAGGPTTDTQYF
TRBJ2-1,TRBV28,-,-,TGTGCCAGCACCACTTCCGGGATTCACAATGAGCAGTTCTTC,CASTTSGIHNEQFF
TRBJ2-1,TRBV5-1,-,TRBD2,TGCGCCAGCAGCTTGGGGACTAGCGAAGGTGAGCAGTTCTTC,CASSLGTSEGEQFF
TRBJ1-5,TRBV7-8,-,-,TGTGCCAGCAGCTTAGCGGGTCTAGGGAGAAACAATCAGCCCCAGCATTTT,CASSLAGLGRNNQPQHF
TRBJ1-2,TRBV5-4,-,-,TGTGCCAGCAGCTTGGGACAGCGTAACTATGGCTACACCTTC,CASSLGQRNYGYTF
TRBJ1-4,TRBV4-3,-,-,TGCGCCAGCAGCCAAGATCTAAGTGAAAAACTGTTTTTT,CASSQDLSEKLFF
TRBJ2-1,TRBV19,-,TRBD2,TGTGCCAGTAGCCGTTTAGCGGGAGCGACGCCCTACAATGAGCAGTTCTTC,CASSRLAGATPYNEQFF
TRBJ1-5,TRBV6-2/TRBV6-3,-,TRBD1,TGTGCCAGCAGTTACCGGACAGGGAGCGGTCAGCCCCAGCATTTT,CASSYRTGSGQPQHF
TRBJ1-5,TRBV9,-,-,TGTGCCAGCAGCGTGGCAGGGGAAGGTCAGCCCCAGCATTTT,CASSVAGEGQPQHF
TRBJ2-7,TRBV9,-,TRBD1,TGTGCCAGCAGCACCATCGACAGGGGAAGCTACGAGCAGTACTTC,CASSTIDRGSYEQYF
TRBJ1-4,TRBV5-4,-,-,TGTGCCAGCAGCTTGGACAGGGCGACTAATGAAAAACTGTTTTTT,CASSLDRATNEKLFF
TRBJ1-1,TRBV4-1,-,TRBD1,TGCGCCAGCAGCCAACTATGGGGGCAGGGGGTCACTGAAGCTTTCTTT,CASSQLWGQGVTEAFF
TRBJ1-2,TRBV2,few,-,TGTGCCAGCAGTGACCTCCGGGGGGGCTCCTTTAACTATGGCTACACCTTC,CASSDLRGGSFNYGYTF
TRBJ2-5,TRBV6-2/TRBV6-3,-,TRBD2,TGTGCCAGCAGTTTCGGACTAGCGGGGGCAAAAGAGGAGACCCAGTACTTC,CASSFGLAGAKEETQYF
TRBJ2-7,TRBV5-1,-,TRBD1,TGCGCCAGCAGCTCGATGACAGGGTCCCCCTACGAGCAGTACTTC,CASSSMTGSPYEQYF
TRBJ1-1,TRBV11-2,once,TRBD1,TGTGCCAGCAGCCCCCGACAGGGGGGCACTGAAGCTTTCTTT,CASSPRQGGTEAFF
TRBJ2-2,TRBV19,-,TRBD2,TGTGCCAGTAGTATTATAGCGGGAGTCCTCCGGGACACCGGGGAGCTGTTTTTT,CASSIIAGVLRDTGELFF
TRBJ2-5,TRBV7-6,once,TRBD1,TGTGCCAGCAGCTTGGGGACAGCCCAAGAGACCCAGTACTTC,CASSLGTAQETQYF
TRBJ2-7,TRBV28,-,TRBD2,TGTGCCAGCAGTTTGAGCGGGCGGGGGGGCCGGTACGAGCAGTACTTC,CASSLSGRGGRYEQYF
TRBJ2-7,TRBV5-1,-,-,TGCGCCAGCAGCTTATCGGGGGTGTTTCCCTACGAGCAGTACTTC,CASSLSGVFPYEQYF
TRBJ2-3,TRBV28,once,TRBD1,TGTGCCAGCAGCCCACAGACAGGGGGCGCAGATACGCAGTATTTT,CASSPQTGGADTQYF
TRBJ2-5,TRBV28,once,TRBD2,TGTGCCAGCGTCGGGGCAGGTGGGACTAGCGGGAGTAATCGGGAGACCCAGTACTTC,CASVGAGGTSGSNRETQYF
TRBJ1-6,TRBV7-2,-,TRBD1,TGTGCCAGCAGCCCGGACAGGGCTGCCTATAATTCACCCCTCCACTTT,CASSPDRAAYNSPLHF
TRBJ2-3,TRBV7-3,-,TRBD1,TGTGCCAGCAGCCACCCCCTTACAGGGGCAGATACGCAGTATTTT,CASSHPLTGADTQYF
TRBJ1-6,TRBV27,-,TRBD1,TGTGCCAGCAGTCGGACAGGGGGCGATTCACCCCTCCACTTT,CASSRTGGDSPLHF
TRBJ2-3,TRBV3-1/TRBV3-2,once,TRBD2,TGTGCCAGCAGCCAAAGACTAGCCGGGGCAGATACGCAGTATTTT,CASSQRLAGADTQYF
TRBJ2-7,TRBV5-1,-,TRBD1,TGCGCCAGCAGATACGGACAGGGTTCCTACGAGCAGTACTTC,CASRYGQGSYEQYF
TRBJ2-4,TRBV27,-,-,TGTGCCAGCACAGGTACAGCGGCAGGCATCCGCATTCAGTACTTC,CASTGTAAGIRIQYF
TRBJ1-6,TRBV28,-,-,TGTGCCAGCAGAGAGGGAAATTCACCCCTCCACTTT,CASREGNSPLHF
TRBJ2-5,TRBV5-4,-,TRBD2,TGTGCCAGCAGCATAAGGGGACTAGCGGCCCGAGAGACCCAGTACTTC,CASSIRGLAARETQYF
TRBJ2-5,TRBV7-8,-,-,TGTGCCAGCAGCTTAGCTAATGGGTTCAGGGAGACCCAGTACTTC,CASSLANGFRETQYF
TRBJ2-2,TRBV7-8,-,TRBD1,TGTGCCAGCAGCCCGCAGGGGGCAGTCGGGGAGCTGTTTTTT,CASSPQGAVGELFF
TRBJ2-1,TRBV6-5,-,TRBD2,TGTGCCAGCAGTTGGGAGGGTTCCTACAATGAGCAGTTCTTC,CASSWEGSYNEQFF
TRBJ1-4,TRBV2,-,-,TGTGCCAGCCGAGGGGTGGGGGGTGAAAAACTGTTTTTT,CASRGVGGEKLFF
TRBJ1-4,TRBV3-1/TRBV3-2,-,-,TGTGCCAGCAGCCACAGGGGCCTGCGTTTTACAAATGAAAAACTGTTTTTT,CASSHRGLRFTNEKLFF
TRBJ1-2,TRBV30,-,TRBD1,TGTGCCTGGAGACCAGGGGGCGCAGCTCCTGGCTACACCTTC,CAWRPGGAAPGYTF
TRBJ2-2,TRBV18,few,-,TGTGCCAGCTCACCATGGGCTAGCGCGAACACCGGGGAGCTGTTTTTT,CASSPWASANTGELFF
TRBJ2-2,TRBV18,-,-,TGTGCCAGCTCACCATTGAACAGAGTAAACACCGGGGAGCTGTTTTTT,CASSPLNRVNTGELFF
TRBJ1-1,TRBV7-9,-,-,TGTGCCAGCAGCTTCATGAACACTGAAGCTTTCTTT,CASSFMNTEAFF
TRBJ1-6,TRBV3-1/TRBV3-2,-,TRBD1,TGTGCCAGCAGCCGGGGACAGGATAATTCACCCCTCCACTTT,CASSRGQDNSPLHF
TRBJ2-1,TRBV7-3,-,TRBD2,TGTGCCAGCAGCCCCGGGGGCGGGAGGGCCAATGAGCAGTTCTTC,CASSPGGGRANEQFF